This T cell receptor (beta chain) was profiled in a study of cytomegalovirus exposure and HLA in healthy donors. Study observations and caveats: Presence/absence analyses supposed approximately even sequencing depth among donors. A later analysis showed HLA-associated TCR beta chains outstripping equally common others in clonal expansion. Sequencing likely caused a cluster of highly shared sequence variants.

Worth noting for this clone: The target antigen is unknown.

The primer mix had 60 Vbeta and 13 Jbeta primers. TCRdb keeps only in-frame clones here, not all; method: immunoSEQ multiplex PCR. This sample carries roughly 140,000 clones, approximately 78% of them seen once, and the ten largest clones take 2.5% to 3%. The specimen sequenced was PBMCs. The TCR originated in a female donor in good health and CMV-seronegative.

In DNA, the CDR3 is TGTGCCAGCAGCGCCGGGACAGGAGAGACCCAGTACTTC. Translating it yields CASSAGTGETQYF. This sequence joins TRBV21-1 and TRBJ2-5; the table's D call TRBD1 went unverified against the DNA. TRBV21-1 constitutes a pseudogene. The length of the CDR3 is 13 residues.